This record concerns one T cell receptor beta chain sequence. Among Cohort 3 donors, those recovered had two negative PCRs, clearance, or symptom resolution. The sample comes from a study of blood T cell repertoires in COVID-19. Study-level information: Italy, Spain and the United States were the sources of the convalescent and acute COVID-19 samples.

CDR1 WNHNN and CDR2 SYGVQD come from the germline V gene (reference sequence). The CDR3 runs 17 residues. Trimming removed 2 bases at V and 0 bases at J, with 17 bases between. Repertoires were generated with immunoSEQ multiplex PCR, while TCRdb's copy carries only in-frame clones and drops some. In the table there are roughly 300,000 clones, 85% to 90% of which are singletons. The source material was PBMCs or T cells enriched from blood (not recorded which). The receptor comes from a woman between 18 and 30 years old who had recovered from COVID-19. The V and J genes are TRBV10-1 and TRBJ2-7; possibly TRBD1 for D (5 bases). The DNA of the CDR3 is TGCGCCAGCAGTGAGCCGGAAAAGACAGACAGCTCCTACGAGCAGTACTTC. Translated, it gives CASSEPEKTDSSYEQYF.